The TCR beta chain under discussion was sequenced for a study of cytomegalovirus exposure and HLA in healthy donors. PCR amplification relied on 60 Vbeta primers (plus 13 Jbeta primers). The assay was immunoSEQ multiplex PCR, and TCRdb's table has in-frame clones only and misses some. In the table there are roughly 90,000 clones, 78% of which are singletons. This clone was observed a few times. One junction end disagrees with the germline gene, perhaps due to a read error. The CDR3 contains 15 residues. Germline V lookup: CDR1 SEHNR, CDR2 FQNEAQ (reference sequence). This receptor was identified in a woman in her 40s in good health and CMV-seropositive. The V gene is TRBV7-9, the J gene TRBJ2-7; the match to TRBD2 covers 11 bases. The sample comprised PBMCs. CDR3 DNA sequence: TGTTCCAGCAGCTCAACTAGCGGGAGAACCTACGAGCAGTACTTC. As protein: CSSSSTSGRTYEQYF.